The T cell receptor beta chain described here comes from a study of vaccination and CD4 T cells after COVID-19. Sequenced with the Oncomine TCR Beta short-read assay was DNA taken from cultured CD4+ T cells. TCRdb processed the PCR reads anew with MiXCR; each CDR3 protein has one entry. Of 9,000 to 15,000 distinct CDR3 sequences detected, around 80% appear once; the ten largest clones hold roughly 24%. The CDR3 is 15 residues long. The junction had 5 bases not matched to a gene; V was cut back by 1 base and J by 7 bases. The germline V gene has CDR1 MNHNS and CDR2 SASEGT. Details on this clonotype: Its target is not known.

As for treatment: approximately nine-day PBMC culture with coronavirus spike peptide pools or control peptides (ViraFEST assay). This chain joins TRBV6-1 and TRBJ2-1; 9 positions match TRBD2. Sequenced input: CD4+ T cells from blood, cultured in vitro. The receptor was isolated from a human donor who had recovered from COVID-19. CDR3 amino acids: CASSEGIAGVNEQFF. CDR3 bases: TGTGCCAGCAGTGAAGGGATAGCGGGAGTAAATGAGCAGTTCTTC.